These 11 T cell receptor beta chains came from one sample sequenced in a study of PD-1 blockade in classical Hodgkin lymphoma. The time point denotes: newly diagnosed, previously untreated cHL patient sample. Magnetic negative selection was used to purify CD8+ T cells from thawed PBMCs. TCRdb's table, derived via immunoSEQ multiplex PCR, lists solely in-frame clones and lacks some. The sample has more than 12,000 clones, about 89% seen once. The sequencing input was CD8+ T cells from blood. The receptors here all came from a human donor with classical Hodgkin lymphoma.

This chain connects TRBV7-6 to TRBJ2-3; no firm D call. V shed 1 base and J shed 0 bases, with 8 bases lying between them. This CDR3 region has 15 residues. Germline-derived CDR1 and CDR2 are SGHVS and FNYEAQ. The CDR3 DNA reads TGTGCCAGCAGCTTAGGAACACTTAGCACAGATACGCAGTATTTT. Amino acid sequence: CASSLGTLSTDTQYF.

This clone was detected a few times. This chain uses TRBV19 with TRBJ1-5; the D gene is possibly TRBD1 (5 bases). CDR3 length: 13 amino acids. V lost 4 bases and J 4 bases, leaving 8 bases between the germline ends. Germline CDR1 reads LNHDA; CDR2 reads SQIVND (reference sequence). The CDR3 DNA reads TGTGCCAGTAGTACAGGGCTGAATCAGCCCCAGCATTTT. It codes for CASSTGLNQPQHF. Full variable domain (outside the CDR3, taken from reference TRBV19 and TRBJ1-5): DGGITQSPKYLFRKEGQNVTLSCEQNLNHDAMYWYRQDPGQGLRLIYYSQIVNDFQKGDIAEGYSVSREKKESFPLTVTSAQKNPTAFYLCASSTGLNQPQHFGDGTRLSIL.

This rearrangement joins TRBV11-2 to TRBJ2-3, with TRBD2 identical over 8 bases. In germline, CDR1 is SGHAT, CDR2 FQNNGV. J gave up 5 bases and V 4 bases, and 11 bases lay outside the gene matches. This CDR3 spans 16 amino acids. CDR3 coding DNA: TGTGCCAGCAGCTCCCCGACGCGACTAGCGCAAGATACGCAGTATTTT. Translation: CASSSPTRLAQDTQYF. Looking up the rest from reference TRBV11-2 and TRBJ2-3 gives the full variable domain: EAGVAQSPRYKIIEKRQSVAFWCNPISGHATLYWYQQILGQGPKLLIQFQNNGVVDDSQLPKDRFSAERLKGVDSTLKIQPAKLEDSAVYLCASSSPTRLAQDTQYFGPGTRLTVL.

The CDR3 coding sequence is TGTGCCAGCAGTTACTCTTCCTACGATAAACCGGGACAGATGGTTGATGGCTACACCTTC. It specifies CASSYSSYDKPGQMVDGYTF. The chain recombines TRBV28 with TRBJ1-2; 7 bases align to TRBD1. Germline V CDR1 and CDR2: MDHEN, SYDVKM. The V segment lost 4 bases and the J segment 6 bases; nucleotides outside the gene matches: 26. The length of the CDR3 is 20 residues.

This clone appeared a few times. CDR3 coding DNA: TGTGCCAGCACCGACGGGTCGGGCAGGGGGCACGGCTACACCTTC. Translated: CASTDGSGRGHGYTF. J is TRBJ1-2 and V is TRBV5-4; 8 positions match TRBD1. Germline CDR1 is SGHNT and CDR2 is YYREEE (reference sequence). V lost 6 bases, J lost 8 bases, and 15 bases stayed unmatched. The CDR3 extends over 15 amino acids.

The chain uses TRBV27 and TRBJ1-1, with 8 bases aligning to TRBD1. Germline trimming cut 4 bases from V and 6 bases from J; bases unmatched to any gene: 7. In germline, CDR1 is MNHEY, CDR2 SMNVEV (reference sequence). There are 14 residues in the CDR3. CDR3 loop: CASSSPTGAAEAFF. The CDR3 bases are TGTGCCAGCAGTTCCCCGACAGGGGCGGCTGAAGCTTTCTTT.

V gene TRBV4-1 combines with J gene TRBJ2-3; TRBD2 is a possible D gene (6 bases). V dropped 0 bases and J dropped 2 bases, with 12 bases sitting between them. The CDR3 loop spans 16 amino acids. The germline CDR1 and CDR2 sequences are MGHRA and YSYEKL. CDR3 protein: CASSQEPGLYTDTQYF. CDR3 bases: TGCGCCAGCAGCCAAGAGCCGGGACTCTACACAGATACGCAGTATTTT.

The CDR3, as DNA: TGTGCCAGCAGCCCGATGGGACTAGCGGGGGGTCGAGGCGAGCAGTACTTC. Its protein product is CASSPMGLAGGRGEQYF. The chain joins TRBV13 to TRBJ2-7; the match to TRBD2 covers 15 bases. V shed 5 bases and J 6 bases; nucleotides not matched to a gene: 11. Germline CDR1 and CDR2: PRHDT and FYEKMQ (reference sequence). The CDR3 sequence is 17 residues long. The full variable domain, with the rest looked up from reference TRBV13 and TRBJ2-7, is AAGVIQSPRHLIKEKRETATLKCYPIPRHDTVYWYQQGPGQDPQFLISFYEKMQSDKGSIPDRFSAQQFSDYHSELNMSSLELGDSALYFCASSPMGLAGGRGEQYFGPGTRLTVT.

This chain connects TRBV7-6 to TRBJ1-1, with a possible D match to TRBD1 (6 bases). The V gene lost 4 bases and the J gene lost 1 base, with 13 bases spanning the gap. Germline loops: CDR1 SGHVS, CDR2 FNYEAQ. The CDR3 totals 15 residues. The CDR3 here is CASSSLLGQNTEAFF. The CDR3 DNA is TGTGCCAGCAGCTCACTGTTGGGACAGAACACTGAAGCTTTCTTT. The entire variable domain, with the rest obtained from reference TRBV7-6 and TRBJ1-1, is as follows: GAGVSQSPRYKVTKRGQDVALRCDPISGHVSLYWYRQALGQGPEFLTYFNYEAQQDKSGLPNDRFSAERPEGSISTLTIQRTEQRDSAMYRCASSSLLGQNTEAFFGQGTRLTVV.

The rearrangement links TRBV6-1 to TRBJ2-1, with 9 bases identical to TRBD2. The trim removed 1 base at V and 8 bases at J, leaving 3 bases unmatched. Germline V gene lookup returns CDR1 MNHNS and CDR2 SASEGT. The CDR3 is 14 residues long. In DNA form, the CDR3 reads TGTGCCAGCAGTGAAGGGGGACTAGCTGATGAGCAGTTCTTC. This encodes CASSEGGLADEQFF.

This chain uses TRBV30 with TRBJ1-1; D ambiguous. Trimming shortened V by 0 bases and J by 0 bases, and 5 bases separated the two germline ends. Germline V lookup: CDR1 GTSNPN, CDR2 SVGIG (reference sequence). CDR3 length equals 13 residues. The CDR3 DNA reads as TGTGCCTGGAGTGTGAGCATGAACACTGAAGCTTTCTTT. Translation: CAWSVSMNTEAFF.